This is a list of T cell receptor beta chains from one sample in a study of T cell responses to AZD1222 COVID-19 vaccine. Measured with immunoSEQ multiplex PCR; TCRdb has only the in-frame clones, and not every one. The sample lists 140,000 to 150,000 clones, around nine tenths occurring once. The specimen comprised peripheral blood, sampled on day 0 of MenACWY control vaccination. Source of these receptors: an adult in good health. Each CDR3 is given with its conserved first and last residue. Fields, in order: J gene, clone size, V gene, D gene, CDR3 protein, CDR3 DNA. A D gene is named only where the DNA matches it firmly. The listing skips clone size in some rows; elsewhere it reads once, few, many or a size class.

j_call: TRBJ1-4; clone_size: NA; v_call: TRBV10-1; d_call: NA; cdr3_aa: CASSESGGGGEKLFF; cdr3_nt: TGCGCCAGCAGTGAATCGGGGGGCGGAGGTGAAAAACTGTTTTTT
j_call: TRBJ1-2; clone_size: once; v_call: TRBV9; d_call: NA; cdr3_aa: CASSVEGYGYTF; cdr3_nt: TGTGCCAGCAGCGTAGAGGGTTATGGCTACACCTTC
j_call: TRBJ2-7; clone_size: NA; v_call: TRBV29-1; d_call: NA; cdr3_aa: CSVVTSSSYEQYF; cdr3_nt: TGCAGCGTTGTGACAAGTAGCTCCTACGAGCAGTACTTC
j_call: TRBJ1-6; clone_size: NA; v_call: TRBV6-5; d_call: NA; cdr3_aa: CASSYGRVGNSPLHF; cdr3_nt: TGTGCCAGCAGTTACGGCAGGGTTGGTAACTCACCCCTCCACTTT
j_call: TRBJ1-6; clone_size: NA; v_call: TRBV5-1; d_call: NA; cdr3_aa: CASSFERPTTSPLHF; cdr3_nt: TGCGCCAGCAGCTTTGAGCGACCCACGACTTCACCCCTCCACTTT
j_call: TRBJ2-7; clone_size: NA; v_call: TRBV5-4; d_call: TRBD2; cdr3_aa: CASSAETSGRGYEQYF; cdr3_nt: TGTGCCAGCAGCGCAGAGACTAGCGGGAGGGGCTACGAGCAGTACTTC
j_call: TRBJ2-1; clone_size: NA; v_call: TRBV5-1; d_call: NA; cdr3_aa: CASSLEGPEQFF; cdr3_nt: TGCGCCAGCAGCTTGGAGGGTCCTGAGCAGTTCTTC
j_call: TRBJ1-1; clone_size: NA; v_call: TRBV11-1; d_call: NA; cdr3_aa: CASSLGLQEERTEAFF; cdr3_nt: TGTGCCAGCAGCTTAGGATTACAGGAGGAGAGAACTGAAGCTTTCTTT
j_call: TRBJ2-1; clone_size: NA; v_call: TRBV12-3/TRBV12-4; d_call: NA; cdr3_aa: CASSFSRDAEQFF; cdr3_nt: TGTGCCAGCAGTTTTTCTCGGGATGCTGAGCAGTTCTTC
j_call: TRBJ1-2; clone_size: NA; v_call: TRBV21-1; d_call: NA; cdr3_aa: CASSKGDRDPLYCYTF; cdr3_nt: TGTGCCAGCAGCAAAGGCGACAGGGATCCCCTCTATTGCTACACCTTC
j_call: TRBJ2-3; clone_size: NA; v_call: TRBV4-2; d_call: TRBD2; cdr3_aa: CASSQVGVAGGRDTQYF; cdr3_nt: TGTGCCAGCAGCCAAGTAGGGGTAGCGGGGGGGCGAGATACGCAGTATTTT
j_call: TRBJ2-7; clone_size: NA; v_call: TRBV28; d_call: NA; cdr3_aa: CASAPGGSEQYF; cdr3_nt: TGTGCCAGCGCGCCCGGGGGTTCCGAGCAGTACTTC
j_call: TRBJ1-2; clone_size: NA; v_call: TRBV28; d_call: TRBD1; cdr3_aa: CASSLGDRAYGYTF; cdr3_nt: TGTGCCAGCAGTTTGGGCGACAGGGCCTATGGCTACACCTTC
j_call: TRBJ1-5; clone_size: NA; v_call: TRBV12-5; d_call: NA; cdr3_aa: CASGLGNQGNQPQHF; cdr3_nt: TGTGCTAGTGGTTTGGGAAATCAGGGTAATCAGCCCCAGCATTTT
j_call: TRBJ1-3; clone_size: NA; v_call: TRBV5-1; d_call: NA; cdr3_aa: CASSRWTQSSPSGNTIYF; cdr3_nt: TGCGCCAGCAGCCGGTGGACACAAAGTTCACCCTCTGGAAACACCATATATTTT
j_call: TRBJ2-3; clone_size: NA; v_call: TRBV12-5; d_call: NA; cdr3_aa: CASAREVSTDTQYF; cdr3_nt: TGTGCTAGTGCCAGGGAGGTTAGCACAGATACGCAGTATTTT
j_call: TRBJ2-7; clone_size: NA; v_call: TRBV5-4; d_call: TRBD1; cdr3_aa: CASSFSQGAYEQYF; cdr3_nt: TGTGCCAGCAGCTTTAGCCAGGGGGCTTACGAGCAGTACTTC
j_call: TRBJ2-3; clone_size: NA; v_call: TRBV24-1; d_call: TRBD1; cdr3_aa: CATSDSRQGSDTQYF; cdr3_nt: TGTGCCACCAGTGATTCCCGACAGGGGTCAGATACGCAGTATTTT
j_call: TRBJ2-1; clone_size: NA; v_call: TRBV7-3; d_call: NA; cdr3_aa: CASSPGLGSYNEQFF; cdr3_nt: TGTGCCAGCAGCCCCGGACTTGGCTCCTACAATGAGCAGTTCTTC
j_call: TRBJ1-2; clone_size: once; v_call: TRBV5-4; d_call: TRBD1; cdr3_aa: CASSPDRGHSYTF; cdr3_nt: TGTGCCAGCAGCCCCGACAGGGGGCATAGCTACACCTTC
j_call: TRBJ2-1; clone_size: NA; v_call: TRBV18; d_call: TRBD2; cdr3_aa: CASSLGLAGSFNEQFF; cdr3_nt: TGTGCCAGCTCACTAGGACTAGCGGGCTCTTTCAATGAGCAGTTCTTC
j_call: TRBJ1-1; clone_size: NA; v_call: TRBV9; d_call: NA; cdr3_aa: CASSVQTGLSTEAFF; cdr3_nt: TGTGCCAGCAGCGTTCAAACAGGGTTAAGCACTGAAGCTTTCTTT
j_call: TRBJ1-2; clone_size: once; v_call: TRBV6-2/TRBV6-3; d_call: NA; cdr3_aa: CASSYVRGGGYTF; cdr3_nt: TGTGCCAGCAGTTACGTCCGGGGCGGGGGCTACACCTTC
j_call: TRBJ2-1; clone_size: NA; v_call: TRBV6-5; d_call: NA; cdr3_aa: CASSLQAGNEQFF; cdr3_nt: TGTGCCAGCAGCCTACAGGCAGGCAACGAGCAGTTCTTC
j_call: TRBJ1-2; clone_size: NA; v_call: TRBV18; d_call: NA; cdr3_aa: CASSPTGEGSYGYTF; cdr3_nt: TGTGCCAGCTCACCAACCGGGGAGGGCTCGTATGGCTACACCTTC
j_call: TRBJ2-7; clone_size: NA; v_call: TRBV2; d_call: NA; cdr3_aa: CASSEGEMRRSEQYF; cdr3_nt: TGTGCCAGCAGTGAAGGAGAAATGCGCAGGTCCGAGCAGTACTTC
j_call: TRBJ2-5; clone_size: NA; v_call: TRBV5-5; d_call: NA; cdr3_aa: CASSDRDPKTQYF; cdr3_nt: TGTGCCAGCAGCGACCGGGACCCGAAGACCCAGTACTTC
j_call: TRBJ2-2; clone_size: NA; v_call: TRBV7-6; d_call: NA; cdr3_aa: CASSPPRGLGTGELFF; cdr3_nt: TGTGCCAGCAGCCCTCCACGGGGGCTAGGCACCGGGGAGCTGTTTTTT
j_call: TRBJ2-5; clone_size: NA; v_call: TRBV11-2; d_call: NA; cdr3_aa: CASRADGVKYF; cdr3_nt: TGTGCCAGCAGGGCCGACGGGGTCAAGTACTTC
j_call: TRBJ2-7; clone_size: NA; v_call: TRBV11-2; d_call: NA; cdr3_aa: CASSFGDSLGPLEEQYF; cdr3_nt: TGTGCCAGCAGCTTTGGAGATTCGTTAGGGCCCCTAGAAGAGCAGTACTTC
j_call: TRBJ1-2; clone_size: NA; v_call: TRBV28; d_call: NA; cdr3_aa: CASLSPAGYGYTF; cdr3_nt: TGTGCCAGCCTATCTCCAGCCGGCTATGGCTACACCTTC
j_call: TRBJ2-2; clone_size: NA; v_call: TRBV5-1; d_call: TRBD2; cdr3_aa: CASGREGTGELFF; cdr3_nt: TGCGCCAGCGGGCGGGAGGGCACCGGGGAGCTGTTTTTT
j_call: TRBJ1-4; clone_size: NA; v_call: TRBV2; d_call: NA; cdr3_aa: CASSGEAGPGFEKLFF; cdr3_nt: TGTGCCAGCAGTGGGGAGGCGGGGCCGGGGTTTGAAAAACTGTTTTTT
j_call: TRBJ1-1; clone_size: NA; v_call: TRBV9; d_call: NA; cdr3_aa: CASSVAGETTEAFF; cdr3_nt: TGTGCCAGCAGCGTAGCCGGGGAGACGACTGAAGCTTTCTTT
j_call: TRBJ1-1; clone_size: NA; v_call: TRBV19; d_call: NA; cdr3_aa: CASSIDGRGDEAFF; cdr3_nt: TGTGCCAGTAGTATCGACGGCAGGGGAGACGAAGCTTTCTTT
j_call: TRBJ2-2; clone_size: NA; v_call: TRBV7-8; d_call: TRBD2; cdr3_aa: CASSLGAGGNTGELFF; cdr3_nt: TGTGCCAGCAGCTTAGGAGCGGGAGGGAACACCGGGGAGCTGTTTTTT
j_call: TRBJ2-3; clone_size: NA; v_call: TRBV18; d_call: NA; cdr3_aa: CASSPQGDTQYF; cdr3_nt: TGTGCCAGCTCACCGCAGGGGGATACGCAGTATTTT
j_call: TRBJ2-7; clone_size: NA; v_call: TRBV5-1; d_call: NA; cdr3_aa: CASSVHGTVDYEQYF; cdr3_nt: TGCGCCAGCAGCGTTCATGGGACTGTAGACTACGAGCAGTACTTC
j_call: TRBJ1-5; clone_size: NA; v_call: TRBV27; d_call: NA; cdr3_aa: CASRGTLGNQPQHF; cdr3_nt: TGTGCCAGCAGGGGGACTTTGGGAAATCAGCCCCAGCATTTT
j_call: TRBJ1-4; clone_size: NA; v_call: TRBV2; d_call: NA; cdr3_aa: CASSGAADNEKLFF; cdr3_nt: TGTGCCAGCAGTGGGGCGGCCGATAATGAAAAACTGTTTTTT
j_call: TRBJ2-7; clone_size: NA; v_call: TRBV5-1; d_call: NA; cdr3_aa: CASSLAQVRTYEQYF; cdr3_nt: TGCGCCAGCAGCTTGGCCCAGGTACGGACCTACGAGCAGTACTTC
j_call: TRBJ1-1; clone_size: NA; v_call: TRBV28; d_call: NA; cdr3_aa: CASSRYSFDEAFF; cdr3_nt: TGTGCCAGCAGTCGATACAGTTTTGATGAAGCTTTCTTT
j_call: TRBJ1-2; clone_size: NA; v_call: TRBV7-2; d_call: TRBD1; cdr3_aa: CASSRPWTGYGYTF; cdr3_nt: TGTGCCAGCAGCAGGCCTTGGACAGGCTATGGCTACACCTTC
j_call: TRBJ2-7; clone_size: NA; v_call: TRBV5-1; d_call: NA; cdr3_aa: CASSFRGLVLEQYF; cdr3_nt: TGCGCCAGCAGCTTTAGGGGCCTCGTCCTCGAGCAGTACTTC
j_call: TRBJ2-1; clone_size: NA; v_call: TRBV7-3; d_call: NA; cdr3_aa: CASSLIIGGEQFF; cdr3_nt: TGTGCCAGCAGCTTAATTATAGGGGGTGAGCAGTTCTTC
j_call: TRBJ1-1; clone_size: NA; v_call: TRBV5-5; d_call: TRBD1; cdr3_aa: CASSLGQGQGNTEAFF; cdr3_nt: TGTGCCAGCAGCCTAGGACAGGGACAGGGGAACACTGAAGCTTTCTTT
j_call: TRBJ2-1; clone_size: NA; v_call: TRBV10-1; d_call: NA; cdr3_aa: CASSERTTPWGNEQFF; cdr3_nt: TGCGCCAGCAGTGAGAGGACTACACCATGGGGGAATGAGCAGTTCTTC
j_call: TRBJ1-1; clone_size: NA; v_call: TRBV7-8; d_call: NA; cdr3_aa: CASSFGNTEAFF; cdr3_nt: TGTGCCAGCAGCTTCGGTAATACTGAAGCTTTCTTT
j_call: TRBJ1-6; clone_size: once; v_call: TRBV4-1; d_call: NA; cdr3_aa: CASSQEETGPPLHF; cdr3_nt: TGCGCCAGCAGCCAAGAGGAAACGGGCCCACCCCTCCACTTT
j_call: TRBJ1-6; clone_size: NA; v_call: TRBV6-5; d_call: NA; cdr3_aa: CASKSGPFLGSPLHF; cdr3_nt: TGTGCCAGCAAAAGCGGACCGTTCCTCGGTTCACCCCTCCACTTT
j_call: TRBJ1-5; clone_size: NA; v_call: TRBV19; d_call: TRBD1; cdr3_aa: CASSTDRGAYQPQHF; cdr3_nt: TGTGCCAGTAGTACTGACAGGGGCGCCTATCAGCCCCAGCATTTT
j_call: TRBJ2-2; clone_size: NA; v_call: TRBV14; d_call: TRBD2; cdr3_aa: CASSRGSGSYTGELFF; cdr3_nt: TGTGCCAGCAGCCGGGGTAGCGGGTCATACACCGGGGAGCTGTTTTTT
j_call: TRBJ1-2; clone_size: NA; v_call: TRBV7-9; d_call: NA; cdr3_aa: CASSPGGTSVVYGYTF; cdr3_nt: TGTGCCAGCAGCCCAGGCGGGACCTCGGTCGTCTATGGCTACACCTTC
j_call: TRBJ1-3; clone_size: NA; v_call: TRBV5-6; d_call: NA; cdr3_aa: CASSLELGSGSGNTIYF; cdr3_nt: TGTGCCAGCAGCCTCGAGCTAGGGTCAGGGTCTGGAAACACCATATATTTT
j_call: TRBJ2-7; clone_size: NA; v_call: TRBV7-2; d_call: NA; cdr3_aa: CASSLGGWAGSSYEQYF; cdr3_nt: TGTGCCAGCAGCTTAGGGGGGTGGGCAGGAAGCTCCTACGAGCAGTACTTC
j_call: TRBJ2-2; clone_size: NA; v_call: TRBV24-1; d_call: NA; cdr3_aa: CATRDTNTGELFF; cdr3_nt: TGTGCCACCAGGGACACAAACACCGGGGAGCTGTTTTTT
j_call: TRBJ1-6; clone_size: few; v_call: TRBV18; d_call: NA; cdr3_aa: CASSPPGGVSPLHF; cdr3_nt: TGTGCCAGCTCACCACCAGGCGGGGTCTCACCCCTCCACTTT
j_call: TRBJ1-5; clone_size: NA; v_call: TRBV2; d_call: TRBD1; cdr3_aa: CASSPEGGDRDVDQPQHF; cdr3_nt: TGTGCCAGCAGTCCCGAAGGGGGGGACAGGGACGTAGATCAGCCCCAGCATTTT
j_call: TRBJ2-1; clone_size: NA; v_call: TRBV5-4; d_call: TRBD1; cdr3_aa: CASSFGQGYNEQFF; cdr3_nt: TGTGCCAGCAGCTTTGGACAGGGATACAATGAGCAGTTCTTC
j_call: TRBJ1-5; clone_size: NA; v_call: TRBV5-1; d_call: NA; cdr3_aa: CASSLDSGDQPQHF; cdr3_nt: TGCGCCAGCAGCTTGGATTCAGGGGATCAGCCCCAGCATTTT